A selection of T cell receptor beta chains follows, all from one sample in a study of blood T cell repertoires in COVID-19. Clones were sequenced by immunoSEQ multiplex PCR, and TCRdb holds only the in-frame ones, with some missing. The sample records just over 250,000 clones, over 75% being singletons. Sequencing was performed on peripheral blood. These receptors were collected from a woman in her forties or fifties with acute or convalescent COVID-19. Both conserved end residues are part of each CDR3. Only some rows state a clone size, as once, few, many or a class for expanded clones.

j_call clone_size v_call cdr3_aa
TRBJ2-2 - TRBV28 CAIARGGNTGELFF
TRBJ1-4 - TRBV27 CASRPPGGEKLFF
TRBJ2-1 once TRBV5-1 CASSFASGAYNEQFF
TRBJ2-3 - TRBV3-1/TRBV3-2 CASSLLAGGLDTQYF
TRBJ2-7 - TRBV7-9 CASSLAGTGFEQYF
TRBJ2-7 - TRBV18 CASSPRTGSYEQYF
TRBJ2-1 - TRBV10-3 CAISESQGLNEQFF
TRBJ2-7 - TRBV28 CASRTPSTASYEQYF
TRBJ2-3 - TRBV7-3 CASSRSPGDTQYF
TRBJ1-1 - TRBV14 CASSQGEGIWGQGAAFF
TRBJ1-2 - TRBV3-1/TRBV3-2 CASSPAVGRGYTF
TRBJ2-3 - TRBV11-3 CASSPGRLASTDTQYF
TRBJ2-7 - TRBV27 CASSRDSSYERYF
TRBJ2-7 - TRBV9 CASSPMRGSYEQYF
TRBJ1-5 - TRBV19 CASSTRRHTNQPQHF
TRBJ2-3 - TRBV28 CASSSPGQGTDTQYF
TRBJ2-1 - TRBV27 CASGPLGSSYNEQFF
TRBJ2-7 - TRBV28 CASSPTGWYEQYF
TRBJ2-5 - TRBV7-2 CASSLEGGLAVLGQETQYF
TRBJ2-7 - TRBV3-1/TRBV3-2 CASSQGYGQYF
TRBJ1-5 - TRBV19 CASSTGRFNQPQHF
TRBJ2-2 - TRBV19 CASRSRWDTSNTGELFF
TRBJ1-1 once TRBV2 CASSLQGPRGTEAFF
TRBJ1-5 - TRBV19 CASSIRGGDQPQHF
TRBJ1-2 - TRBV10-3 CAITGTGGNYGYTF
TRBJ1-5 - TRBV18 CASSPSTGIYSNQPQHF
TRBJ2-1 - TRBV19 CASSIRGPYEQFF
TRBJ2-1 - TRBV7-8 CASSLAGGFYNEQFF
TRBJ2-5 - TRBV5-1 CASSPRPTSGQETQYF
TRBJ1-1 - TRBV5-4 CASSLDIGGAEAFF
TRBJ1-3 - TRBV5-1 CASSAGPSSGNTIYF
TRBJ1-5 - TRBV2 CASRAGTPSNQPQHF
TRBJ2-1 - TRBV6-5 CASSYSLGSSYNEQFF
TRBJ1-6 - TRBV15 CATSRAAGQSIRHSPLHF
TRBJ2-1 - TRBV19 CATLAPGSSYNEQFF
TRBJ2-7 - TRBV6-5 CASSSGLAGAREYF
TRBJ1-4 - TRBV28 CASSLGGREEKLFF
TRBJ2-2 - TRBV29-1 CSVRRPSGRAETGELFF
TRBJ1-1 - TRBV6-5 CASSLTGGSTEAFF
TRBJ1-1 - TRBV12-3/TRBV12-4 CASTQQGAEAFF
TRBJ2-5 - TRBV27 CASSLWGTKETQYF
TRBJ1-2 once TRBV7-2 CASSLQGQYGYTF
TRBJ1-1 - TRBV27 CASSLNRGGTEAFF
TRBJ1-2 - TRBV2 CASRDRTGSDGYTF
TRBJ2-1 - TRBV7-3 CASSPFGGANEQFF
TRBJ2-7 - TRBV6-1 CASSEVAGGPYEQYF
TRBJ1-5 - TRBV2 CASRETGSNNQPQHF
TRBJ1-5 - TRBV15 CATSREQGPGQPQHF